The present TCR beta chain was sequenced within a study of CD8 T cells in Susac syndrome. Per germline, CDR1 MNHEY and CDR2 SVGAGI. The trim removed 6 bases at V and 4 bases at J, leaving 11 bases unmatched. The CDR3 is 15 residues long. An amount of RNA that ranged from roughly 0.5 to 1 ug was reverse transcribed with random hexamers. MiXCR was run by TCRdb on the immunoSEQ multiplex PCR reads, yielding one entry per CDR3 protein. The sample contains 200,000 to 300,000 distinct CDR3 sequences, almost 97% of which appear only once. In this sample, this clonotype turned up once. From blood CD8+ and CD4+ T cells, TCR beta sequences were generated.

Specimen: CD4+ T cells from PBMCs. The TCR was taken from a human donor with Susac syndrome. This rearrangement joins TRBV6-5 to TRBJ2-7; the match to TRBD1 covers 8 bases. The CDR3 sequence is CASSTHSGGSYEQYF. The CDR3 DNA sequence: TGTGCCAGCAGCACTCACTCAGGGGGCTCATACGAGCAGTACTTC.